These 23 T cell receptor beta chains were all obtained from the same sample, sequenced in a study of T cell responses to AZD1222 COVID-19 vaccine. Produced via immunoSEQ multiplex PCR; TCRdb's table is partial and in-frame only. This table has 140,000 to 150,000 clones, 90% to 95% appearing once. The sample was peripheral blood, taken 28 days after the second AZD1222 dose. Receptors were obtained from an adult who received the AZD1222 COVID-19 vaccine.

V and J are TRBV28 and TRBJ1-2; 9 positions agree with TRBD1. V gave up 5 bases and J gave up 4 bases; unmatched junction bases: 11. The CDR3 length is 16 residues. Germline V gene lookup returns CDR1 MDHEN and CDR2 SYDVKM. DNA for the CDR3: TGTGCCAGCAGTCCTTTAGGGACAGGGTCGAGCTATGGCTACACCTTC. This codes for CASSPLGTGSSYGYTF.

V and J are TRBV5-6 and TRBJ2-3; TRBD2 agrees at 11 bases. This CDR3 region has 16 residues. Germline loops: CDR1 SGHDT, CDR2 YYEEEE. J was trimmed by 4 bases and V by 2 bases; bases with no gene match: 6. CDR3 coding DNA: TGTGCCAGCAGCTTCGTAGCGGGAGGGCCACCAGATACGCAGTATTTT. Encoded protein: CASSFVAGGPPDTQYF.

The V call is TRBV3-1 (or the pseudogene TRBV3-2), the J call TRBJ1-6, with unresolved D. Trimming pared 1 base from V and 10 bases from J, leaving 8 bases between. The CDR3 covers 13 residues. Germline CDR1 and CDR2: LGHDT and YNNKEL (reference sequence). In DNA form, the CDR3 reads TGTGCCAGCAGCCAAGGAATGGGGTCACCCCTCCACTTT. Its protein product is CASSQGMGSPLHF.

The chain couples TRBV7-9 to TRBJ1-1; no clear D. The V and J ends lost 5 bases and 1 base respectively, with 11 bases between them. The CDR3 consists of 14 residues. Per the germline V gene, CDR1 is SEHNR and CDR2 is FQNEAQ (reference sequence). CDR3 sequence (DNA): TGTGCCAGCAGCCCCTACAGTGGGAACACTGAAGCTTTCTTT. Its protein product is CASSPYSGNTEAFF.

The genes are TRBV14 and TRBJ2-2; the D gene is possibly TRBD2 (5 bases). The CDR3 covers 18 residues. Germline V gene data show CDR1 as SGHDN and CDR2 as FVKESK. Trimming cost V 1 base and J 6 bases, with 21 bases left between them. The CDR3 DNA reads as TGTGCCAGCAGCCAAGGTTTTTTGTGGGTTAAGGGAGCCGGGGAGCTGTTTTTT. Amino acids: CASSQGFLWVKGAGELFF.

This chain links TRBV2 with TRBJ1-3; D ambiguous. The CDR3 consists of 12 residues. Looked up from germline, CDR1 is SNHLY and CDR2 is FYNNEI. V was pared by 6 bases and J by 5 bases, with 8 bases between. CDR3 sequence (DNA): TGTGCCAGCAGATTACAGCGAAACACCATATATTTT. Residues: CASRLQRNTIYF.

The rearrangement uses TRBV27 and TRBJ2-5; TRBD2 matches 9 bases. CDR1 and CDR2 from the germline V gene are MNHEY and SMNVEV (reference sequence). This CDR3 is 17 amino acids long. V trimming: 5 bases; J trimming: 4 bases; junction bases outside the gene matches: 14. DNA for the CDR3: TGTGCCAGCAGTGCTGCCGGGACTAGCAGCAGTGGAGAGACCCAGTACTTC. It yields the protein CASSAAGTSSSGETQYF.

The chain links TRBV11-3 to TRBJ1-6; no reliable D call. Deletions cut 2 bases from V and 6 bases from J, with 5 bases between. The CDR3 is 13 amino acids. Per the germline V gene, CDR1 is SGHNT and CDR2 is YENEEA. In DNA, the CDR3 is TGTGCCAGCAGCTTACAGCTTAATTCACCCCTCCACTTT. This sequence encodes CASSLQLNSPLHF.

This chain joins TRBV7-3 and TRBJ2-1, with 7 bases lining up with TRBD2. The CDR3 is made up of 16 amino acids. Germline trimming cut 3 bases from V and 10 bases from J; bases unmatched to any gene: 15. Germline V CDR1 and CDR2: SGHTA, FQGTGA. This chain's CDR3 is CASSFTPSSSGREQFF. CDR3 in DNA: TGTGCCAGCAGCTTTACTCCCTCGTCATCCGGGAGGGAGCAGTTCTTC.

V is TRBV2 and J is TRBJ2-4; D remains unclear. CDR1 is SNHLY, CDR2 FYNNEI, per germline. CDR3 length equals 15 residues. Trimming took 6 bases from V and 0 from J, leaving 12 bases between them. The CDR3 is CASRSPEVAKNIQYF. Here the CDR3 DNA reads TGTGCCAGCAGATCCCCTGAGGTAGCCAAAAACATTCAGTACTTC.

The chain recombines TRBV9 with TRBJ2-7; 12 bases are shared with TRBD2. The CDR3 spans 14 residues. The germline gives CDR1 SGDLS, CDR2 YYNGEE. Trimming at V came to 0 bases and at J to 6 bases, leaving 1 base not matched to a gene. CDR3 sequence (DNA): TGTGCCAGCAGCGTAGGGACTAGCGGGGTCGAGCAGTACTTC. Its translation is CASSVGTSGVEQYF.

The chain recombines TRBV7-2 with TRBJ1-6, with 7 bases fitting TRBD1. CDR3 length: 16 amino acids. Looked up from germline, CDR1 is SGHTA and CDR2 is FQGNSA. The trim removed 1 base at V and 4 bases at J, leaving 4 bases unmatched. CDR3 residues: CASSLGGTEYNSPLHF. The CDR3 DNA reads TGTGCCAGCAGCTTAGGAGGGACAGAATATAATTCACCCCTCCACTTT.

Here the CDR3 reads CASSFGVGLGSNEQFF. CDR3 in DNA: TGTGCCAGCAGCTTTGGGGTAGGCCTCGGGTCTAACGAGCAGTTCTTC. The rearrangement joins TRBV11-3 to TRBJ2-1, with D unclear. The CDR3 contains 16 residues. Germline CDR1 SGHNT, CDR2 YENEEA. Trimming cost V 3 bases and J 10 bases, with 22 bases left between them.

The gene calls are TRBV29-1 and TRBJ2-1, with D tentatively TRBD1 or TRBD2 (6 bases each). CDR1 and CDR2 (germline): SQVTM, ANQGSEA. V lost 8 bases and J 1 base, leaving 18 bases between the germline ends. This CDR3 region has 15 residues. The DNA of the CDR3 is TGCAGCACATTAGAAGGGGGGAGATCCTACAATGAGCAGTTCTTC. Its translation: CSTLEGGRSYNEQFF.

The chain employs TRBV7-2 and TRBJ1-2; 7 positions match TRBD1. This CDR3 spans 15 amino acids. The V gene end was trimmed by 2 bases and the J gene end by 7 bases; junction bases not matched to a gene: 10. Germline V gene sequence: CDR1 SGHTA, CDR2 FQGNSA. The CDR3 DNA is TGTGCCAGCAGCTTACAGAAGACAGGGATTTCTGGCTACACCTTC. It yields the protein CASSLQKTGISGYTF.

J is TRBJ2-5 and V is TRBV7-3; 11 nucleotides match TRBD2. The germline V gene has CDR1 SGHTA and CDR2 FQGTGA. CDR3 size: 15 residues. V shed 4 bases and J 4 bases; nucleotides not matched to a gene: 5. The CDR3 DNA reads as TGTGCCAGCAGCTCCTTGGGGACTAGCGGAGAGACCCAGTACTTC. Translated: CASSSLGTSGETQYF.

The V gene is TRBV27, the J gene TRBJ1-2; D is undetermined. There are 15 residues in the CDR3. V dropped 3 bases and J dropped 1 base, with 12 bases sitting between them. CDR1 is MNHEY, CDR2 SMNVEV, per germline (reference sequence). The CDR3 spells CASSFRRESNYGYTF. As DNA, the CDR3 is TGTGCCAGCAGTTTTCGGAGGGAAAGTAACTATGGCTACACCTTC.

The chain joins TRBV28 to TRBJ1-5; TRBD1 might be the D (5 bases). Between the trimmed V and J ends, which lost 0 bases and 1 base, there was a span of 16 bases. This CDR3 has 18 residues. Germline lookup yields CDR1 MDHEN and CDR2 SYDVKM. The CDR3: CASSLWGTFFGSNQPQHF. The CDR3 nucleotides are TGTGCCAGCAGTTTATGGGGGACTTTCTTCGGAAGCAATCAGCCCCAGCATTTT. The full variable domain, in which reference TRBV28 and TRBJ1-5 provide the parts outside the CDR3, is DVKVTQSSRYLVKRTGEKVFLECVQDMDHENMFWYRQDPGLGLRLIYFSYDVKMKEKGDIPEGYSVSREKKERFSLILESASTNQTSMYLCASSLWGTFFGSNQPQHFGDGTRLSIL.

The V call is TRBV24-1, the J call TRBJ2-7; 9 positions agree with TRBD1. CDR3 size: 15 residues. The germline CDR1 and CDR2 sequences are KGHDR and SFDVKD. V shed 4 bases and J 5 bases; nucleotides not matched to a gene: 8. As DNA, the CDR3 is TGTGCCACCAGTGACCCGGGACAGGGAATCCACGAGCAGTACTTC. The encoded protein is CATSDPGQGIHEQYF.

The DNA for the CDR3 is TGCGCCAGCAGCCAAGATGAGGTTCGGGGGGGCACTGAAGCTTTCTTT. Translation gives CASSQDEVRGGTEAFF. The J gene is TRBJ1-1, the V gene TRBV4-3; D is possibly TRBD1 (5 bases). The germline V gene encodes CDR1 LGHNA and CDR2 YSLEER. This CDR3 has 16 amino acids. V was shortened by 0 bases and J by 4 bases, with 15 bases between the two germline ends.

There are a few counts of this clone. Other DNA sequences within the sample encode an identical CDR3. The chain is built from TRBV5-1 and TRBJ2-3; maybe TRBD2 (5 bases). Between the trimmed V and J ends, which lost 0 bases and 0 bases, there was a span of 5 bases. Germline V gene data show CDR1 as SGHRS and CDR2 as YFSETQ. CDR3 length: 14 amino acids. As DNA, the CDR3 is TGCGCCAGCAGCTTGGGGACTAGCACAGATACGCAGTATTTT. It yields the protein CASSLGTSTDTQYF.

The chain is built from TRBV7-2 and TRBJ1-2; weak D call: TRBD1 (6 bases). This CDR3 contains 17 residues. In germline, CDR1 is SGHTA, CDR2 FQGNSA. V gave up 5 bases and J gave up 4 bases, with 23 bases separating them. The CDR3 reads CASSPRTALSPLYGYTF. CDR3 DNA: TGTGCCAGCAGCCCCCGGACAGCTCTATCACCCCTCTATGGCTACACCTTC.

The gene calls are TRBV5-1 and TRBJ1-4; TRBD1 aligns across 8 bases. Germline CDR1 reads SGHRS; CDR2 reads YFSETQ. V shed 4 bases and J 6 bases; nucleotides not matched to a gene: 5. The CDR3 consists of 14 residues. The CDR3 loop reads CASSAGGVDEKLFF. CDR3 nucleotide sequence: TGCGCCAGCAGCGCAGGGGGCGTAGATGAAAAACTGTTTTTT.